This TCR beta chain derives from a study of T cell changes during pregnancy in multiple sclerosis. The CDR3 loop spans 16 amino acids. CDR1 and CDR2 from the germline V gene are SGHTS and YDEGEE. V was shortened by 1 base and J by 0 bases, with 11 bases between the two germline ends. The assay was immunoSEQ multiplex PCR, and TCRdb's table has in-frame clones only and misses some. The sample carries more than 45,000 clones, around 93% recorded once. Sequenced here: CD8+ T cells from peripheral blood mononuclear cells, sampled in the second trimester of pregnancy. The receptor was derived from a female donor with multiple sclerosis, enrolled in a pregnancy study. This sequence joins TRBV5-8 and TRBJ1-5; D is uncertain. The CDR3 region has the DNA TGTGCCAGCAGCTTGTACGTGACAACTAGCAATCAGCCCCAGCATTTT. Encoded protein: CASSLYVTTSNQPQHF.